The present entry profiles one T cell receptor (beta chain) with its context. The sample comes from a study of blood T cell repertoires in COVID-19. Turning to the study itself: The origin of the acute and convalescent COVID-19 samples was the United States, Italy and Spain. PBMCs, B-cell-depleted T cells, or T cells were the source of the cDNA or gDNA that made up the material.

Under the authors' procedure: Reference gene primer amplification gave estimated nucleated cell counts. Libraries were prepared by immunoSEQ multiplex PCR; TCRdb keeps only in-frame clonotypes and omits some of them. The V and J calls and clone size are taken from that table; D and trimming were inferred from the DNA. Of some 100,000 clones listed, around 86% were seen once; the top ten hold under 3.5%. CDR3 length: 15 amino acids. Trimming took 3 bases from V and 1 from J, leaving 12 bases between them. The germline CDR1 and CDR2 sequences are LNHDA and SQIVND (reference sequence). The sample taken for sequencing was peripheral blood. The clonotype originates from a woman in her seventies with acute or convalescent COVID-19. The rearrangement uses TRBV19 and TRBJ1-1, with a weak D call TRBD1 (5 bases). Here the CDR3 reads CASSIESTANTEAFF. The CDR3 DNA reads as TGTGCCAGTAGTATCGAATCGACAGCGAACACTGAAGCTTTCTTT.